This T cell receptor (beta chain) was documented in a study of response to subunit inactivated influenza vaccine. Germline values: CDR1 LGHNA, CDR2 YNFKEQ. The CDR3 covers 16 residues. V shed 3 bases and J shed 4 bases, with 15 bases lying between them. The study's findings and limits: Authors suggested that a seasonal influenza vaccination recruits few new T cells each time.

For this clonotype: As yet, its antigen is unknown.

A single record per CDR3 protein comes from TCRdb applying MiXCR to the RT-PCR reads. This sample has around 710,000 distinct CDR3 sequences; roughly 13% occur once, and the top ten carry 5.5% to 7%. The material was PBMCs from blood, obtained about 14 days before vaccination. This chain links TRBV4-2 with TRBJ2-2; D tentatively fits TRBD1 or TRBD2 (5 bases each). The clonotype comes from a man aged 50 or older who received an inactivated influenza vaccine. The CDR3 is CASSQSGPGITGELFF. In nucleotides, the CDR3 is TGTGCCAGCAGCCAGTCGGGACCAGGGATCACCGGGGAGCTGTTTTTT.